A single sample gave rise to the 10 T cell receptor beta chains below, sequenced in a study of T-cell reconstitution after alpha-beta-depleted transplantation in children. TCRbeta library preparation incorporated unique molecular identifiers. TCRdb re-called the PCR reads with MiXCR, one entry per CDR3 protein. The table shows about 610,000 distinct CDR3 sequences, with about 11% occurring only once. The specimen was PBMCs from the stem cell graft donor, collected from the stem cell graft. Receptors were obtained from a human donor who donated a stem cell graft to a child with acute myeloid leukemia.

There are a few counts of this clonotype. The rearrangement links TRBV6-2 or TRBV6-3 to TRBJ1-1; no reliable D call. In germline, CDR1 is MNHEY, CDR2 SVGEGT. The CDR3 length is 16 residues. Trimming shortened V by 4 bases and J by 7 bases, and 22 bases separated the two germline ends. The CDR3 region has the DNA TGTGCCAGCAGTTTGCCCCGACGCCTAACTTCTTATGAAGCTTTCTTT. Translation gives CASSLPRRLTSYEAFF.

This chain uses TRBV7-9 with TRBJ2-1; 9 bases map to TRBD1. CDR3 length: 15 residues. CDR1 and CDR2 (germline): SEHNR, FQNEAQ (reference sequence). With 4 bases clipped from V and 6 bases from J, the junction kept 7 bases outside the gene matches. The CDR3 DNA follows: TGTGCCAGCAGCTCGGGGACAGGGCGCCCCAATGAGCAGTTCTTC. It is translated as CASSSGTGRPNEQFF.

This clonotype has only a few counts. This chain connects TRBV12-3 or TRBV12-4 to TRBJ2-3; TRBD2 matches 8 bases. The CDR3 runs to 15 residues. V lost 8 bases to trimming and J lost 5 bases; unmatched junction nucleotides: 12. The CDR3 spells CASGTGRARLDTQYF. The CDR3 DNA follows: TGTGCCAGCGGGACCGGGAGGGCCCGTTTAGATACGCAGTATTTT.

This clonotype was detected only a few times. This chain connects TRBV10-3 to TRBJ2-1; 8 positions match TRBD1. Germline assignment: CDR1 ENHRY and CDR2 SYGVKD. The CDR3 consists of 12 residues. After removal of 10 bases from V and 7 bases from J, the junction contained 6 bases not matched to a gene. This CDR3 is CATDRGANEQFF. CDR3 in DNA: TGTGCCACCGACAGGGGAGCAAATGAGCAGTTCTTC.

This clonotype was observed a few times. The chain couples TRBV30 to TRBJ1-5; 9 nucleotides match TRBD1. The CDR3 length is 13 residues. After removal of 5 bases from V and 5 bases from J, the junction contained 4 bases not matched to a gene. Per the germline V gene, CDR1 is GTSNPN and CDR2 is SVGIG (reference sequence). The CDR3 here is CAWGTGWDQPQHF. Here the CDR3 DNA reads TGTGCCTGGGGGACAGGGTGGGATCAGCCCCAGCATTTT.

This clonotype was seen many times. The DNA for the CDR3 is TGCAGCGTTGAGCCGACTTACCTTGGCACAGATACGCAGTATTTT. This sequence encodes CSVEPTYLGTDTQYF. The chain employs TRBV29-1 and TRBJ2-3, with D uncertain. The V gene's germline CDR1 is SQVTM and CDR2 ANQGSEA. This CDR3 contains 15 residues. The ends were cut back, 3 bases at V and 1 base at J, with 14 bases in the middle.

Ten or more counts support this clonotype. In DNA form, the CDR3 reads TGTGCCAGCAGGTCGGGCGGGACTTCCTACGAGCAGTACTTC. Translating it yields CASRSGGTSYEQYF. J is TRBJ2-7 and V is TRBV27, with D perhaps TRBD2 (6 bases). CDR3 length: 14 residues. Looked up from germline, CDR1 is MNHEY and CDR2 is SMNVEV (reference sequence). Trimming pared 6 bases from V and 1 base from J, leaving 13 bases between.

This clonotype was detected many times. V gene TRBV20-1 combines with J gene TRBJ2-7; D is perhaps TRBD1 (6 bases). V lost 2 bases to trimming and J lost 6 bases, with 14 bases between them. The CDR3 totals 13 residues. Per germline, CDR1 DFQATT and CDR2 SNEGSKA (reference sequence). CDR3 in amino acids: CSARLPGAAEQYF. CDR3 coding DNA: TGCAGTGCTAGACTCCCAGGGGCGGCCGAGCAGTACTTC.

This chain uses TRBV7-8 with TRBJ2-2; TRBD2 matches 10 bases. There are 18 residues in the CDR3. V shed 4 bases and J 7 bases; nucleotides not matched to a gene: 15. Germline-derived CDR1 and CDR2 are SGHVS and FQNEAQ. This chain's CDR3 is CASSYRTSGPLTGGELFF. CDR3 DNA: TGTGCCAGCAGCTATAGGACTAGCGGACCTCTAACGGGCGGGGAGCTGTTTTTT. The full variable domain, in which reference TRBV7-8 and TRBJ2-2 provide the parts outside the CDR3, is GAGVSQSPRYKVAKRGQDVALRCDPISGHVSLFWYQQALGQGPEFLTYFQNEAQLDKSGLPSDRFFAERPEGSVSTLKIQRTQQEDSAVYLCASSYRTSGPLTGGELFFGEGSRLTVL.

This clonotype has more than one count but fewer than ten. The chain is built from TRBV7-9 and TRBJ2-1; D gene ambiguous. Germline V gene lookup returns CDR1 SEHNR and CDR2 FQNEAQ (reference sequence). The CDR3 consists of 15 residues. Trimming removed 1 base at V and 3 bases at J, with 10 bases between. The CDR3 nucleotides are TGTGCCAGCAGCTTAGGAGGAGTCTACTACAATGAGCAGTTCTTC. Protein product: CASSLGGVYYNEQFF.